The rows below give T cell receptor beta chains drawn from one sample of a study of breast tumors, draining lymph nodes, adjacent tissues. MiXCR, applied by TCRdb to the multiplex PCR reads, yields one record per CDR3 protein. The sample lists approximately 130,000 distinct CDR3 sequences, 21% occurring once. Sequenced: axillary lymph node tissue. The receptors were gathered from a female donor with breast cancer. Some clones in this sample may be carry-over from other donors' samples. CDR3s include the opening cysteine and the closing phenylalanine or tryptophan. D genes are given only for firm matches. Some rows mark clone size as missing; the rest say once, few, many or name a class of expanded clone.

>-|TRBV27|TRBJ2-3|-
CASSAGEVLAQYF
TGTGCCAGCAGTGCAGGGGAGGTTCTGGCGCAGTATTTT
>TRBD2|TRBV6-1|TRBJ2-1|-
CASSATSGSYNEQFF
TGTGCCAGCAGCGCAACTAGCGGGAGCTACAATGAGCAGTTCTTC
>TRBD1|TRBV7-9|TRBJ2-2|many
CASRTGFNTGELFF
TGTGCCAGCCGGACAGGGTTTAACACCGGGGAGCTGTTTTTT
>TRBD2|TRBV4-1|TRBJ2-5|once
CVSSPLAGEGRETQYF
TGCGTCAGCAGCCCTCTAGCGGGAGAGGGTCGGGAGACCCAGTACTTC
>-|TRBV6-5|TRBJ2-7|-
CASSYSANYEQYF
TGTGCCAGCAGTTACTCGGCAAATTACGAGCAGTACTTC
>-|TRBV29-1|TRBJ2-1|many
CSVELVYAPIQF
TGCAGCGTTGAGCTAGTATATGCTCCCATTCAATTC
>-|TRBV28|TRBJ1-5|-
CASIAWGGQPQHF
TGTGCCAGCATTGCCTGGGGGGGGCAGCCCCAGCATTTT
>-|TRBV7-2|TRBJ1-3|many
CASSQGAWWPGNTIYF
TGTGCCAGCAGCCAAGGGGCGTGGTGGCCTGGAAACACCATATATTTT
>TRBD1|TRBV30|TRBJ2-2|few
CARTGEFGGELFF
TGTGCCAGGACAGGGGAATTTGGCGGGGAGCTGTTTTTT
>-|TRBV10-3|TRBJ2-1|many
CAISGGGIIYNEQFF
TGTGCCATCAGCGGGGGCGGGATCATCTACAATGAGCAGTTCTTC
>-|TRBV28|TRBJ2-3|-
CASSLSVGTDTQYF
TGTGCCAGCAGTTTGAGTGTGGGGACAGATACGCAGTATTTT
>-|TRBV18|TRBJ2-7|few
CASSPGFSTQSSYEQYF
TGTGCCAGCTCACCAGGCTTTTCGACCCAGAGCTCCTACGAGCAGTACTTC
>-|TRBV3-1|TRBJ2-7|many
CASSRAPSYEQYF
TGTGCCAGCAGCCGGGCCCCCAGTTACGAGCAGTACTTC
>-|TRBV28|TRBJ2-3|many
CASSPLTGVKAETDTQYF
TGTGCCAGCAGTCCCCTAACGGGAGTAAAAGCGGAAACAGATACGCAGTATTTT
>-|TRBV9|TRBJ2-3|many
CASSVGGSRTDTQYF
TGTGCCAGCAGCGTTGGCGGCAGCCGCACAGATACGCAGTATTTT
>-|TRBV3-1|TRBJ2-7|many
CASSQWTAYEQYF
TGTGCCAGCAGCCAATGGACCGCCTACGAGCAGTACTTC
>TRBD1|TRBV6-1|TRBJ2-7|many
CASTARDRASYEQYF
TGTGCCAGCACGGCCCGGGACAGGGCCTCCTACGAGCAGTACTTC
>TRBD1|TRBV12-3/TRBV12-4|TRBJ2-7|many
CASSLGQGSDEQYF
TGTGCCAGCAGTTTAGGACAGGGGAGCGACGAGCAGTACTTC
>TRBD1|TRBV7-8|TRBJ2-1|many
CASSPRAGGFRSYNEQFF
TGTGCCAGCAGCCCTAGGGCAGGGGGCTTTAGATCCTACAATGAGCAGTTCTTC
>-|TRBV7-2|TRBJ1-5|many
CASTQYNQPQHF
TGTGCCAGCACGCAGTACAATCAGCCCCAGCATTTT
>TRBD1|TRBV12-3/TRBV12-4|TRBJ2-7|many
CASSGLTGGFYEQYF
TGTGCCAGCAGCGGCTTGACAGGGGGTTTCTACGAGCAGTACTTC
>TRBD2|TRBV5-4|TRBJ2-1|many
CASSLTGLGNEQFF
TGTGCCAGCAGCTTGACAGGACTAGGGAATGAGCAGTTCTTC
>-|TRBV12-3/TRBV12-4|TRBJ2-7|many
CASSLMGTGLSYEQYF
TGTGCCAGCAGTTTAATGGGCACAGGACTATCCTACGAGCAGTACTTC
>-|TRBV20-1|TRBJ1-5|many
CSVHPPGNQPQHF
TGCAGTGTTCATCCACCGGGCAATCAGCCCCAGCATTTT
>TRBD1|TRBV20-1|TRBJ1-2|many
CSARVGGGGANYGYTF
TGCAGTGCTAGAGTGGGCGGAGGGGGCGCTAACTATGGCTACACCTTC
>TRBD2|TRBV20-1|TRBJ2-5|many
CSATELLAGGETQYF
TGCAGTGCTACTGAATTACTAGCGGGAGGTGAGACCCAGTACTTC
>-|TRBV3-1|TRBJ2-5|-
CASSQAWGHGETQYF
TGTGCCAGCAGCCAAGCTTGGGGCCACGGGGAGACCCAGTACTTC
>-|TRBV12-3/TRBV12-4|TRBJ2-1|many
CASSPSNNEQFF
TGTGCCAGCAGCCCAAGTAACAATGAGCAGTTCTTC
>-|TRBV28|TRBJ1-2|many
CASIVDGSYGYTF
TGTGCCAGCATCGTGGACGGCTCCTATGGCTACACCTTC
>TRBD2|TRBV4-1|TRBJ2-7|many
CASSQEDPGGGSGVEQYF
TGCGCCAGCAGCCAGGAAGATCCTGGGGGGGGTTCCGGCGTCGAGCAGTACTTC
>TRBD2|TRBV7-9|TRBJ2-5|many
CASSLLAGGAETQYF
TGTGCCAGCAGCTTACTAGCGGGAGGCGCGGAGACCCAGTACTTC
>-|TRBV29-1|TRBJ2-7|many
CSVWVGGAEQYF
TGCAGCGTGTGGGTCGGTGGGGCGGAGCAGTACTTC
>-|TRBV2|TRBJ1-2|-
CACSESGGLGGYTF
TGTGCCTGCAGTGAATCCGGGGGCCTCGGTGGCTACACCTTC
>TRBD1|TRBV19|TRBJ2-5|-
CASSPLYETGAETQYF
TGTGCCAGTAGTCCCCTATACGAAACAGGGGCGGAGACCCAGTACTTC
>-|TRBV13|TRBJ2-3|many
CASSLRWGSGPPGDTQYF
TGTGCCAGCAGCTTGAGGTGGGGTTCGGGTCCCCCCGGAGATACGCAGTATTTT
>-|TRBV24-1|TRBJ2-1|many
CATSDLAGRGTYNEQFF
TGTGCCACCAGTGATTTAGCAGGGCGGGGCACCTACAATGAGCAGTTCTTC
>-|TRBV10-3|TRBJ2-5|few
CAISPGGVQLQTQYF
TGTGCCATCAGTCCAGGTGGGGTGCAGTTGCAGACCCAGTACTTC
>-|TRBV12-3/TRBV12-4|TRBJ2-7|many
CTSRSGVGSGDFYEQYF
TGTACCAGCAGGTCGGGTGTGGGATCCGGGGACTTTTACGAGCAGTACTTC
>-|TRBV6-1|TRBJ2-7|many
CAGGYEQYF
TGTGCCGGAGGCTACGAGCAGTACTTC
>TRBD2|TRBV7-9|TRBJ2-1|many
CASSLEPAGAMNEQFF
TGTGCCAGCAGCTTAGAGCCAGCGGGAGCCATGAATGAGCAGTTCTTC
>-|TRBV5-6|TRBJ1-4|many
CASSLYGGREKLFF
TGTGCCAGCAGCTTGTATGGGGGCCGAGAAAAACTGTTTTTT
>-|TRBV3-1|TRBJ1-6|many
CASSQINSPLHF
TGTGCCAGCAGCCAAATAAATTCACCCCTCCACTTT
>TRBD2|TRBV20-1|TRBJ2-1|many
CSAMNPGGRSYNEQFF
TGCAGTGCCATGAATCCGGGGGGGCGGTCCTACAATGAGCAGTTCTTC
>-|TRBV10-2|TRBJ2-1|many
CASTLGGGRNEQFF
TGCGCCAGCACCCTAGGGGGGGGAAGGAATGAGCAGTTCTTC
>TRBD1|TRBV2|TRBJ2-7|many
CASSATGQGQDEQYF
TGTGCCAGCAGTGCAACAGGACAGGGACAGGACGAGCAGTACTTC
>-|TRBV20-1|TRBJ2-4|-
CSARGSEAKNIQYF
TGCAGTGCTAGAGGGTCAGAAGCCAAAAACATTCAGTACTTC
>-|TRBV15|TRBJ2-7|many
CAIGTPYEQYF
TGTGCCATCGGGACTCCCTACGAGCAGTACTTC
>-|TRBV10-3|TRBJ1-5|many
CAISEREQPQHF
TGTGCCATCAGTGAAAGGGAGCAGCCCCAGCATTTT
>TRBD1|TRBV20-1|TRBJ1-3|many
CSATQGQGDGNTIYF
TGCAGTGCAACTCAGGGACAGGGGGATGGAAACACCATATATTTT
>-|TRBV12-3/TRBV12-4|TRBJ1-2|many
CASSSGTTYGYTF
TGTGCCAGCAGTTCAGGAACTACCTATGGCTACACCTTC
>TRBD1|TRBV5-1|TRBJ2-6|-
CASSEGGTGGAGANVLTF
TGCGCCAGCAGCGAGGGTGGGACAGGGGGTGCTGGGGCCAACGTCCTGACTTTC
>-|TRBV9|TRBJ2-1|many
CASSGPRENEQFF
TGTGCCAGCAGCGGCCCGAGGGAGAATGAGCAGTTCTTC
>-|TRBV4-2|TRBJ1-3|many
CASSQDWAGESGNTIYF
TGTGCCAGCAGCCAAGATTGGGCAGGGGAATCAGGAAACACCATATATTTT
>-|TRBV28|TRBJ2-7|few
CASHVQTSTGEQYF
TGTGCCAGCCACGTCCAGACCTCTACCGGCGAGCAGTACTTC
>-|TRBV5-1|TRBJ2-1|many
CASSHPGLPTYNEQFF
TGCGCCAGCAGTCATCCGGGACTCCCTACCTACAATGAGCAGTTCTTC
>-|TRBV20-1|TRBJ1-5|many
CSARFPHPNQPQHF
TGCAGTGCTAGATTTCCCCACCCCAATCAGCCCCAGCATTTT
>-|TRBV30|TRBJ1-2|many
CAWSVLGSGGYTF
TGTGCCTGGAGTGTACTTGGATCGGGGGGGTACACCTTC